These 2 T cell receptor beta chains were all obtained from the same sample, sequenced in a study of blood T cell repertoires in COVID-19. Some clones are missing from TCRdb's copy, which holds only in-frame ones; the method was immunoSEQ multiplex PCR. This sample yields approximately 160,000 clones, of which more than 90% are seen a single time; roughly a sixth belongs to the top ten. The sequenced sample consisted of peripheral blood. The receptors here all came from a man in his sixties with active or convalescent COVID-19.

The chain employs TRBV3-1 (or the pseudogene TRBV3-2) and TRBJ2-1; TRBD2 aligns across 8 bases. There are 14 residues in the CDR3. Trimming cost V 4 bases and J 3 bases; bases outside gene matches: 2. Per the germline V gene, CDR1 is LGHDT and CDR2 is YNNKEL (reference sequence). This CDR3 reads CASSRGTSYNEQFF. In DNA, the CDR3 is TGTGCCAGCAGCCGCGGGACTAGCTACAATGAGCAGTTCTTC.

The chain joins TRBV7-8 to TRBJ2-7; 9 bases match TRBD2. Trimming took 9 bases from V and 5 from J; bases not matched to a gene: 8. The CDR3 consists of 13 residues. Germline V gene lookup returns CDR1 SGHVS and CDR2 FQNEAQ. Here the CDR3 DNA reads TGTGCCAGTTTTCCGGGACTAGCAAACGAGCAGTACTTC. This sequence encodes CASFPGLANEQYF.